These 25 T cell receptor beta chains originate from one sample sequenced in a study of blood T cells in healthy people across ages. Combining a sample-barcoded 5' primer with a J-beta primer mix, a second PCR ran for about 7 to 11 cycles. TCRdb passed the 5' RACE reads through MiXCR, listing each CDR3 protein once. The sample consists of approximately 800,000 distinct CDR3 sequences, roughly 24% of them appearing once. These data are also associated with another study on T cells of mothers and their children.

Sequencing was performed on blood. The receptor set was obtained from a boy aged 5 to 17 in good health.

This clonotype was counted at least ten times. One end of the junction fails to match germline, which may point to a read error. The chain recombines TRBV28 with TRBJ1-2, with D perhaps TRBD1 (5 bases). The CDR3 contains 11 residues. Looked up from germline, CDR1 is MDHEN and CDR2 is SYDVKM. CDR3 sequence: CASSLRDGYTF. In DNA form, the CDR3 reads TGCGCCAGCAGCCTCAGGGATGGCTACACCTTC.

V gene TRBV4-1 combines with J gene TRBJ2-3; D possibly corresponds to TRBD2 (7 bases). Germline values: CDR1 MGHRA, CDR2 YSYEKL. Between the trimmed V and J ends, which lost 1 base and 3 bases, there was a span of 26 bases. The CDR3 is 20 amino acids. For the CDR3, the DNA is TGCGCCAGCAGCCAAGGGCCCCTGGGCGGGGGCCACCAAGGGACAGATACGCAGTATTTT. It translates to CASSQGPLGGGHQGTDTQYF.

This clonotype was seen only a few times. The chain has TRBV2 and TRBJ1-2; D unclear. The CDR3 spans 12 residues. CDR1 is SNHLY and CDR2 is FYNNEI in the germline V gene. V was trimmed by 6 bases and J by 2 bases, leaving 7 bases between them. The CDR3 region has the DNA TGTGCCAGCAGGAACAGAAACTATGGCTACACCTTC. Its translation: CASRNRNYGYTF.

This clonotype was recorded many times. This chain joins TRBV29-1 and TRBJ2-7; no reliable D call. The germline V gene encodes CDR1 SQVTM and CDR2 ANQGSEA. The V end was cut by 6 bases, the J end by 0 bases, with 6 bases between. This CDR3 has 11 amino acids. CDR3 protein: CSVAVSYEQYF. CDR3 in DNA: TGCAGCGTGGCGGTCTCCTACGAGCAGTACTTC.

The chain joins TRBV20-1 to TRBJ2-3, with 9 nucleotides matching TRBD2. The ends lost 0 bases at V and 2 bases at J; junction bases unmatched: 9. CDR3 size: 17 residues. CDR1 is DFQATT and CDR2 is SNEGSKA in the germline V gene (reference sequence). CDR3 bases: TGCAGTGCTAGAGATCCGGCGGGGGGGAGATTCACAGATACGCAGTATTTT. Translation: CSARDPAGGRFTDTQYF.

There are a few counts of this clonotype. The chain couples TRBV12-3 or TRBV12-4 to TRBJ2-1, with a weak D call TRBD2 (5 bases). The CDR3 contains 11 residues. Trimming removed 8 bases at V and 9 bases at J, with 11 bases between. The CDR3 spells CASGHGGEQFF. CDR3 sequence (DNA): TGTGCCAGCGGTCATGGAGGTGAGCAGTTCTTC.

This clonotype was observed a few times. The genes are TRBV6-1 and TRBJ2-7; TRBD1 matches at 7 bases. J lost 1 base, V lost 4 bases, and 7 bases had no gene match. This CDR3 has 15 amino acids. Germline CDR1 MNHNS, CDR2 SASEGT. CDR3 sequence reads: CASSGGTDPSYEQYF. The CDR3 bases are TGTGCCAGCAGTGGGGGGACAGATCCATCCTACGAGCAGTACTTC.

This chain joins TRBV25-1 and TRBJ2-2, with TRBD1 matching over 9 bases. From germline, CDR1 is MGHDK and CDR2 SYGVNS. Unmatched junction bases numbered 9, after V lost 4 bases and J lost 6 bases. The CDR3 length is 16 residues. The CDR3: CASSVPGQGLSGELFF. The CDR3 nucleotides read TGTGCCAGCAGTGTTCCGGGACAGGGACTGTCCGGGGAGCTGTTTTTT.

The chain uses TRBV12-3 or TRBV12-4 and TRBJ2-7, with D unclear. CDR3 length equals 12 residues. Trimming shortened V by 3 bases and J by 3 bases, and 6 bases separated the two germline ends. CDR3 nucleotides: TGTGCCAGCAGTTTGATCCTCTACGAGCAGTACTTC. It codes for CASSLILYEQYF.

Only a few counts were recorded for this clonotype. This chain joins TRBV5-1 and TRBJ2-5; D not certain. Germline CDR1 reads SGHRS; CDR2 reads YFSETQ. The V and J ends lost 0 bases and 7 bases respectively, with 13 bases between them. This CDR3 contains 14 residues. Here the CDR3 reads CASSLAGLRGTQYF. Written as DNA, the CDR3 is TGCGCCAGCAGCTTGGCCGGGCTCCGAGGGACCCAGTACTTC.

This clonotype showed up just a few times. The rearrangement uses TRBV7-9 and TRBJ1-5; 10 nucleotides line up with TRBD1. The V and J ends lost 4 bases and 4 bases, in that order; junction bases with no gene match: 7. Looked up from germline, CDR1 is SEHNR and CDR2 is FQNEAQ (reference sequence). CDR3 size: 16 residues. CDR3 loop: CASSSWDRGGNQPQHF. Written as DNA, the CDR3 is TGTGCCAGCAGCTCTTGGGACAGGGGAGGGAATCAGCCCCAGCATTTT.

On this clonotype: At one end, the junction sequence differs from germline, possibly due to a read error. This chain uses TRBV3-1 with TRBJ2-5; TRBD2 matches at 9 bases. The germline gives CDR1 LGHDT, CDR2 YNNKEL (reference sequence). The CDR3 contains 17 residues. CDR3 sequence (DNA): TGTGCCAGCAGCCAAGGCCAAGGCCAGCGGGGGGCGGAGACCCGGTACTTC. Its translation is CASSQGQGQRGAETRYF.

This clonotype was seen a few times. The rearrangement joins TRBV20-1 to TRBJ2-1; no definite D call. The length of the CDR3 is 13 residues. V gave up 3 bases and J gave up 15 bases, with 21 bases separating them. Germline V gene lookup returns CDR1 DFQATT and CDR2 SNEGSKA (reference sequence). Here the CDR3 DNA reads TGCAGTGCTAGTAAACCAAACAGCATATCGACGTTCTTC. This codes for CSASKPNSISTFF.

This clonotype appeared a few times. The rearrangement uses TRBV13 and TRBJ2-5, with D possibly TRBD1 on 6 matching bases. The CDR3 covers 17 residues. Per germline, CDR1 PRHDT and CDR2 FYEKMQ (reference sequence). Trimming removed 5 bases at V and 2 bases at J, with 21 bases between. CDR3 nucleotides: TGTGCCAGCAGCCCTAAGAAGGGGACACCTTTACAAGAGACCCAGTACTTC. It encodes CASSPKKGTPLQETQYF.

The V and J genes are TRBV2 and TRBJ2-7; 9 bases fit TRBD2. The end of the DNA fits TRBJ2-1 better, so the J call may be wrong. The germline V gene has CDR1 SNHLY and CDR2 FYNNEI. This CDR3 is 16 amino acids long. This CDR3 reads CASTHRAGGSTDEQFF. DNA of the CDR3: TGTGCCAGCACCCACCGAGCGGGGGGCAGTACCGATGAGCAGTTCTTC.

The DNA for the CDR3 is TGCGCCAGCAGCTTGGTGCGGGGGGGCTACAATGAGCAGTTCTTC. Translated, it gives CASSLVRGGYNEQFF. The chain couples TRBV5-1 to TRBJ2-1; 9 positions match TRBD2. V lost 0 bases and J lost 3; bases outside the gene matches: 1. Germline V gene data show CDR1 as SGHRS and CDR2 as YFSETQ. This CDR3 region has 15 residues. The full variable domain, with the rest looked up from reference TRBV5-1 and TRBJ2-1, is KAGVTQTPRYLIKTRGQQVTLSCSPISGHRSVSWYQQTPGQGLQFLFEYFSETQRNKGNFPGRFSGRQFSNSRSEMNVSTLELGDSALYLCASSLVRGGYNEQFFGPGTRLTVL.

The chain joins TRBV29-1 to TRBJ1-1; tentative D call: TRBD1 (6 bases). CDR1 and CDR2 from the germline V gene are SQVTM and ANQGSEA. The CDR3 loop spans 13 amino acids. The V and J ends lost 5 bases and 2 bases respectively, with 12 bases between them. As DNA, the CDR3 is TGCAGCGTTCTCGGGACACCTAACACTGAAGCTTTCTTT. Its translation is CSVLGTPNTEAFF.

The V gene is TRBV10-3, the J gene TRBJ2-2; D may correspond to TRBD1 or TRBD2 (5 bases each). The CDR3 spans 16 residues. Germline V gene sequence: CDR1 ENHRY, CDR2 SYGVKD. Trimming stripped 0 bases from V and 9 bases from J, with 17 bases between. Written as DNA, the CDR3 is TGTGCCATCAGTGAGTCCATGGGGACGGCTTCCCGGGAGCTGTTTTTT. Its translation: CAISESMGTASRELFF.

The V call is TRBV29-1, the J call TRBJ2-2, with 8 bases lining up with TRBD2. This CDR3 region has 16 residues. From germline, CDR1 is SQVTM and CDR2 ANQGSEA. Unmatched junction bases numbered 11, after V lost 6 bases and J lost 2 bases. The CDR3 region has the DNA TGCAGCGTCCGAGGTGGCGGGGGGCTAAACACCGGGGAGCTGTTTTTT. This gives the protein CSVRGGGGLNTGELFF.

The chain combines TRBV11-1 with TRBJ2-6; 7 bases line up with TRBD1. Trimming cost V 5 bases and J 6 bases; bases outside gene matches: 7. This CDR3 has 15 residues. Looked up from germline, CDR1 is SGHAT and CDR2 is FQDESV (reference sequence). CDR3 DNA: TGTGCCAGCAGCCAGCGACAGGGAAAGGCCAACGTCCTGACTTTC. As protein: CASSQRQGKANVLTF.

The CDR3 nucleotides read TGTGCCAGCAGCCCGACTAGCGCTCGAGAGACCCAGTACTTC. It yields the protein CASSPTSARETQYF. The genes are TRBV7-9 and TRBJ2-5; TRBD2 agrees at 8 bases. This CDR3 contains 14 residues. Looked up from germline, CDR1 is SEHNR and CDR2 is FQNEAQ (reference sequence). V was clipped by 5 bases and J by 4 bases; unmatched bases: 6.

This clonotype was recorded at least ten times. V gene TRBV12-3 or TRBV12-4 combines with J gene TRBJ2-7; no reliable D call. The V end lost 8 bases, the J end lost 5 bases, and 10 bases lay between the germline ends. CDR3 size: 11 residues. The CDR3 sequence: CASSLDNEQYF. CDR3 nucleotides: TGTGCCAGCTCCCTCGACAACGAGCAGTACTTC.

This chain links TRBV5-1 with TRBJ2-5; 7 positions match TRBD1. The CDR3 contains 16 residues. CDR1 SGHRS and CDR2 YFSETQ come from the germline V gene. V trimming: 1 base; J trimming: 5 bases; junction bases outside the gene matches: 11. This CDR3 is CASSLSRQGLGETQYF. In DNA, the CDR3 is TGCGCCAGCAGCTTGTCCCGACAGGGCCTGGGGGAGACCCAGTACTTC.

The gene calls are TRBV24-1 and TRBJ2-4; no clear D. With 3 bases removed from V and 1 base from J, the gap between germline ends came to 12 bases. The CDR3 covers 16 residues. Germline lookup yields CDR1 KGHDR and CDR2 SFDVKD. This CDR3 is CATSDARVTAKNIQYF. The CDR3 coding sequence is TGTGCCACCAGTGATGCCCGTGTGACGGCCAAAAACATTCAGTACTTC.

This clonotype has just one count. The chain employs TRBV7-6 and TRBJ2-2; D possibly matches TRBD1 or TRBD2 (5 bases each). Germline V CDR1 and CDR2: SGHVS, FNYEAQ. V lost 1 base and J 6 bases, leaving 15 bases between the germline ends. CDR3 length: 16 residues. The CDR3 DNA sequence: TGTGCCAGCAGCTTAGAGGTGCAGGGAGTAGCCGGGGAGCTGTTTTTT. It yields the protein CASSLEVQGVAGELFF.